The 29 T cell receptor beta chains below were found in one sample sequenced in a study of T cells in Graves' hyperthyroidism and ophthalmopathy. What was amplified from RNA transcripts were TCR beta CDR3 regions. HTBI primers were used for first-round RT-PCR of the TCR CDR3. TCRdb independently ran MiXCR on the multiplex PCR reads; one entry per CDR3 protein. The table has about 640,000 distinct CDR3 sequences, about 20% seen once. Sequenced input: blood. Receptor source: a man under 40 with Graves' ophthalmopathy.

This clonotype was seen a handful of times. J is TRBJ1-5 and V is TRBV27; D gene unclear. The CDR3 covers 14 residues. Germline V lookup: CDR1 MNHEY, CDR2 SMNVEV (reference sequence). Trimming took 4 bases from V and 0 from J, leaving 7 bases between them. CDR3 in amino acids: CASSSRYSNQPQHF. DNA for the CDR3: TGTGCCAGCAGTTCTAGGTATAGCAATCAGCCCCAGCATTTT.

In this sample, this clonotype turned up a few times. The J gene is TRBJ1-1, the V gene TRBV9, with TRBD1 matching 7 bases. Looked up from germline, CDR1 is SGDLS and CDR2 is YYNGEE. There are 14 residues in the CDR3. Unmatched junction bases numbered 3, after V lost 0 bases and J lost 4 bases. CDR3 loop: CASSVEGGPTEAFF. The CDR3 DNA sequence: TGTGCCAGCAGCGTAGAAGGGGGCCCCACTGAAGCTTTCTTT.

This clonotype was seen more than once but under ten times. The genes are TRBV12-5 and TRBJ2-7; D is unclear. Trimming pared 4 bases from V and 5 bases from J, leaving 15 bases between. This CDR3 contains 14 residues. Germline V gene sequence: CDR1 LGHNT, CDR2 FRNRAP. The CDR3 sequence: CASGWQRGIDEQYF. DNA for the CDR3: TGTGCTAGTGGTTGGCAGAGAGGTATCGACGAGCAGTACTTC.

This clonotype was observed once. This may arise from a read error, as a much more abundant clone is one base away. The chain joins TRBV28 to TRBJ1-1, with D perhaps matching TRBD1 (6 bases). Deletions cut 8 bases from V and 10 bases from J, with 20 bases between. The germline V gene encodes CDR1 MDHEN and CDR2 SYDVKM. The CDR3 has 13 amino acids. CDR3 residues: CASSSTGRRGAFF. CDR3 coding DNA: TGTGCCAGCTCATCGACAGGACGCAGGGGAGCTTTCTTT.

The chain joins TRBV12-3 or TRBV12-4 to TRBJ1-6; D unresolved. V shed 3 bases and J shed 10 bases, with 10 bases lying between them. The CDR3 contains 13 residues. CDR3 in amino acids: CASSFGHQSPLHF. The CDR3 DNA sequence: TGTGCCAGCAGTTTTGGGCATCAATCACCCCTCCACTTT.

This clonotype appeared many times. The chain is built from TRBV7-2 and TRBJ1-4; D gene uncertain. V was pared by 4 bases and J by 7 bases, with 16 bases between. Germline assignment: CDR1 SGHTA and CDR2 FQGNSA. This CDR3 has 15 residues. CDR3 in DNA: TGTGCCAGCAGCTCCCGGGGAGGGTTTGGTGAAAAACTGTTTTTT. It specifies CASSSRGGFGEKLFF.

V is TRBV6-1 and J is TRBJ2-3, with unresolved D. TRBJ1-5 matches the DNA end more closely, so the J call is doubtful. Germline V gives CDR1 MNHNS, CDR2 SASEGT. The CDR3 is 15 amino acids. The CDR3 DNA is TGTGCCAGCAGTGAAGGCCAGCGGGAGCTATATACGCAGCATTTT. Protein: CASSEGQRELYTQHF.

In this sample, this clonotype turned up many times. The rearrangement links TRBV28 to TRBJ1-5; D perhaps matches TRBD1 (5 bases). The V gene lost 5 bases and the J gene lost 0 bases, with 11 bases spanning the gap. This CDR3 spans 15 amino acids. In germline, CDR1 is MDHEN, CDR2 SYDVKM. CDR3 DNA sequence: TGTGCCAGCAGTCCCAGGGCCATTAGCAATCAGCCCCAGCATTTT. Its translation is CASSPRAISNQPQHF.

This clonotype was observed many times. This sequence joins TRBV28 and TRBJ1-1, with 8 nucleotides matching TRBD1. V lost 5 bases and J lost 11; bases outside the gene matches: 7. The length of the CDR3 is 12 residues. Looked up from germline, CDR1 is MDHEN and CDR2 is SYDVKM. CDR3 protein: CASSGQGRGAFF. The CDR3 nucleotides are TGTGCCAGCAGTGGACAGGGTAGGGGTGCTTTCTTT.

There are a few counts of this clonotype. V is TRBV28 and J is TRBJ2-2; the D gene is possibly TRBD2 (6 bases). CDR3 length: 14 residues. In germline, CDR1 is MDHEN, CDR2 SYDVKM. Trimming removed 3 bases from V and 6 bases from J, with 11 bases in between. CDR3 nucleotide sequence: TGTGCCAGCAGTTTCGGGGGAGTGCCCGGGGAGCTGTTTTTT. Translation: CASSFGGVPGELFF.

This clonotype has just a few counts. The chain combines TRBV20-1 with TRBJ2-5; weak D call: TRBD1 (5 bases). V gave up 3 bases and J gave up 0 bases, with 11 bases separating them. Looked up from germline, CDR1 is DFQATT and CDR2 is SNEGSKA (reference sequence). This CDR3 comprises 14 residues. CDR3 sequence reads: CSASETDNQETQYF. The CDR3 nucleotides read TGCAGTGCTAGTGAAACGGACAACCAAGAGACCCAGTACTTC.

The rearrangement links TRBV27 to TRBJ2-1; 13 bases agree with TRBD2. The junction had 13 bases not matched to a gene; V was cut back by 5 bases and J by 9 bases. The CDR3 runs to 17 residues. CDR1 MNHEY and CDR2 SMNVEV come from the germline V gene (reference sequence). DNA for the CDR3: TGTGCCAGCAGTCCCATCGGGACTAGCGGGATTCTCGTTGAGCAGTTCTTC. Translated, it gives CASSPIGTSGILVEQFF.

This clonotype turned up a few times. This CDR3 reads CASSLDPSPDEQFF. CDR3 DNA: TGTGCCAGCAGCTTAGATCCCTCGCCGGATGAGCAGTTCTTC. The J gene is TRBJ2-1, the V gene TRBV7-9; D remains unclear. This CDR3 comprises 14 residues. Trimming shortened V by 1 base and J by 8 bases, and 12 bases separated the two germline ends. Germline lookup yields CDR1 SEHNR and CDR2 FQNEAQ (reference sequence).

This clonotype has a count of ten or more. This chain links TRBV27 with TRBJ1-2, with a possible D match to TRBD1 (5 bases). This CDR3 is built from 16 residues. Germline CDR1 reads MNHEY; CDR2 reads SMNVEV (reference sequence). V was trimmed by 3 bases and J by 4 bases, leaving 18 bases between them. CDR3 protein: CASSFGAGRLGYGYTF. In DNA form, the CDR3 reads TGTGCCAGCAGTTTTGGGGCAGGGAGGCTCGGCTATGGCTACACCTTC.

J is TRBJ2-1 and V is TRBV5-1, with D maybe TRBD1 (5 bases). Germline CDR1 SGHRS, CDR2 YFSETQ. V lost 0 bases, J lost 3 bases, and 13 bases lay in between. This CDR3 spans 16 amino acids. The CDR3 here is CASSLAGGASYNEQFF. Written as DNA, the CDR3 is TGCGCCAGCAGCTTGGCCGGTGGGGCGAGCTACAATGAGCAGTTCTTC.

Many counts were recorded for this clonotype. J is TRBJ1-1 and V is TRBV28, with 11 bases matching TRBD1. CDR3 length equals 14 residues. V shed 5 bases and J 8 bases; nucleotides not matched to a gene: 7. Germline CDR1 MDHEN, CDR2 SYDVKM. In DNA form, the CDR3 reads TGTGCCAGCAGTCTCGGAGGGGACAGGGGGGAAGCTTTCTTT. This gives the protein CASSLGGDRGEAFF. The full variable domain, rest sourced from reference TRBV28 and TRBJ1-1, is DVKVTQSSRYLVKRTGEKVFLECVQDMDHENMFWYRQDPGLGLRLIYFSYDVKMKEKGDIPEGYSVSREKKERFSLILESASTNQTSMYLCASSLGGDRGEAFFGQGTRLTVV.

In its sample, this clonotype was seen many times. The chain links TRBV6-1 to TRBJ2-3; 9 nucleotides align to TRBD2. The V segment lost 3 bases and the J segment 5 bases; nucleotides outside the gene matches: 15. The CDR3 extends over 18 amino acids. The germline V gene has CDR1 MNHNS and CDR2 SASEGT. CDR3 bases: TGTGCCAGCAGTGAGTGGGGGTCGGGACTAGCATTGCAAGATACGCAGTATTTT. Its translation is CASSEWGSGLALQDTQYF.

The gene calls are TRBV7-2 and TRBJ2-5; tentatively, D is TRBD2 (7 bases). The CDR3 is made up of 15 amino acids. The V gene lost 1 base and the J gene lost 6 bases, with 15 bases spanning the gap. The V gene's germline CDR1 is SGHTA and CDR2 FQGNSA. The CDR3 bases are TGTGCCAGCAGCTTAGGGGTAGGGGGGGGTCAGACCCAGTACTTC. Translating gives CASSLGVGGGQTQYF.

The CDR3 reads CATWENPRTSGSSNEQFF. The DNA of the CDR3 is TGTGCCACCTGGGAGAACCCGCGGACTAGCGGGAGTAGCAATGAGCAGTTCTTC. V is TRBV27 and J is TRBJ2-1; the match to TRBD2 covers 13 bases. This CDR3 comprises 18 residues. V shed 10 bases, J shed 6 bases, and the junction held 18 bases outside the gene matches. Germline CDR1 MNHEY, CDR2 SMNVEV (reference sequence).

This clonotype was seen repeatedly, ten times or more. V gene TRBV11-2 combines with J gene TRBJ2-5; D perhaps matches TRBD2 (7 bases). The CDR3 spans 15 residues. Germline CDR1 is SGHAT and CDR2 is FQNNGV. Trimming shortened V by 4 bases and J by 4 bases, and 16 bases separated the two germline ends. This CDR3 is CASSWRAGEGETQYF. CDR3 nucleotides: TGTGCCAGCAGCTGGAGGGCAGGGGAGGGAGAGACCCAGTACTTC.

This clonotype showed up just a few times. The chain couples TRBV6-1 to TRBJ2-6; a weak D match, TRBD2 (5 bases). The CDR3 length is 15 residues. V was trimmed by 6 bases and J by 1 base, leaving 10 bases between them. The V gene's germline CDR1 is MNHNS and CDR2 SASEGT. DNA for the CDR3: TGTGCCAGCAGGCGCGGAGGTTCTGGGGCCAACGTCCTGACTTTC. It translates to CASRRGGSGANVLTF.

This clonotype was found many times. V gene TRBV6-2 or TRBV6-3 combines with J gene TRBJ1-1; D ambiguous. This CDR3 is 12 amino acids long. V was cut by 2 bases and J by 5 bases, with 6 bases left in between. The germline V gene has CDR1 MNHEY and CDR2 SVGEGT. The DNA for the CDR3 is TGTGCCAGCAGTTACGCCCTAACTGAAGCTTTCTTT. Translated, it gives CASSYALTEAFF.

This clonotype came up a few times. The rearrangement joins TRBV25-1 to TRBJ2-5, with D perhaps TRBD2 (6 bases). Trimming left V 4 bases short and J 1 base short, with 13 bases between. The CDR3 has 15 residues. The germline V gene encodes CDR1 MGHDK and CDR2 SYGVNS. CDR3 sequence (DNA): TGTGCCAGCAGTGTTGGAGGGTCCTTCCAAGAGACCCAGTACTTC. Translation gives CASSVGGSFQETQYF.

This clonotype was seen many times. This chain links TRBV28 with TRBJ2-7; the match to TRBD1 covers 9 bases. CDR3 size: 13 residues. Germline V gene lookup returns CDR1 MDHEN and CDR2 SYDVKM. Germline trimming cut 5 bases from V and 1 base from J; bases unmatched to any gene: 0. CDR3 sequence (DNA): TGTGCCAGCAGTGGGACAGGGTCCTACGAGCAGTACTTC. It translates to CASSGTGSYEQYF.

The table lists this clonotype with a few counts. This chain links TRBV5-8 with TRBJ2-2; 10 nucleotides agree with TRBD2. Germline V CDR1 and CDR2: SGHTS, YDEGEE. The V and J ends lost 2 bases and 6 bases, in that order; junction bases with no gene match: 7. This CDR3 has 16 residues. The chain's CDR3 is CASSFLLAGASGELFF. Here the CDR3 DNA reads TGTGCCAGCAGCTTCCTCCTAGCGGGAGCGTCCGGGGAGCTGTTTTTT.

This clonotype has only a few counts. The CDR3 DNA sequence: TGTGCCAGCAGCTCGGGACAGGGTTCGAGCAATCAGCCCCAGCATTTT. Amino acid sequence: CASSSGQGSSNQPQHF. The V gene is TRBV7-9, the J gene TRBJ1-5; 9 bases map to TRBD1. CDR3 size: 16 residues. CDR1 is SEHNR, CDR2 FQNEAQ, per germline (reference sequence). Trimming at V came to 4 bases and at J to 1 base, leaving 5 bases not matched to a gene. Full variable domain (missing parts from reference TRBV7-9 and TRBJ1-5): DTGVSQNPRHKITKRGQNVTFRCDPISEHNRLYWYRQTLGQGPEFLTYFQNEAQLEKSRLLSDRFSAERPKGSFSTLEIQRTEQGDSAMYLCASSSGQGSSNQPQHFGDGTRLSIL.

This clonotype was seen only a few times. The rearrangement links TRBV19 to TRBJ1-1, with D possibly matching TRBD1 (5 bases). V lost 10 bases to trimming and J lost 0 bases, with 12 bases between them. The germline V gene has CDR1 LNHDA and CDR2 SQIVND (reference sequence). The length of the CDR3 is 13 residues. The CDR3 DNA is TGTGCCACAATGGGGGGGGTGAACACTGAAGCTTTCTTT. Its protein is CATMGGVNTEAFF. Supplemented by reference TRBV19 and TRBJ1-1, the full variable domain reads DGGITQSPKYLFRKEGQNVTLSCEQNLNHDAMYWYRQDPGQGLRLIYYSQIVNDFQKGDIAEGYSVSREKKESFPLTVTSAQKNPTAFYLCATMGGVNTEAFFGQGTRLTVV.

The V and J genes are TRBV5-1 and TRBJ2-2; D not certain. The germline V and J ends were trimmed by 9 bases and 7 bases, with 13 bases remaining between them. The CDR3 has 12 residues. Germline loops: CDR1 SGHRS, CDR2 YFSETQ. CDR3 amino acids: CAISTRSGELFF. CDR3 DNA: TGCGCCATCTCTACCCGGAGCGGGGAGCTGTTTTTT.

This clonotype was counted at least ten times. The chain couples TRBV11-3 to TRBJ2-3, with D unclear. This CDR3 contains 14 residues. CDR1 and CDR2 (germline): SGHNT, YENEEA. V lost 5 bases and J lost 3, with 12 bases in between. CDR3 protein: CASSPGLGTDTQYF. The CDR3, as DNA: TGTGCCAGCAGCCCAGGTCTGGGGACAGATACGCAGTATTTT.